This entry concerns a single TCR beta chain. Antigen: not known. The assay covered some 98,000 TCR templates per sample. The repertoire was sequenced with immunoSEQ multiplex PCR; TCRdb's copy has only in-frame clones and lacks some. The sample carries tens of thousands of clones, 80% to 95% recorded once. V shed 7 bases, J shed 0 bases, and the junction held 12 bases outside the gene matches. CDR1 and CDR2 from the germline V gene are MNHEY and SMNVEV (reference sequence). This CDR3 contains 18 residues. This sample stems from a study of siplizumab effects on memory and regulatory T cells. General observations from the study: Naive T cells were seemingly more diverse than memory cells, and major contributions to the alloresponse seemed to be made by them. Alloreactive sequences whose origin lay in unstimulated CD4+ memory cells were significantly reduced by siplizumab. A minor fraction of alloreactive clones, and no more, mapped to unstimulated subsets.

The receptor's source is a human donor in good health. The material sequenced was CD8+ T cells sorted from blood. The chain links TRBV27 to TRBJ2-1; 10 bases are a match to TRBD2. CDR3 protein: CASTHSPSGGGSYNEQFF. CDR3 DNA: TGTGCCAGCACCCACTCCCCCAGCGGGGGGGGCTCCTACAATGAGCAGTTCTTC.